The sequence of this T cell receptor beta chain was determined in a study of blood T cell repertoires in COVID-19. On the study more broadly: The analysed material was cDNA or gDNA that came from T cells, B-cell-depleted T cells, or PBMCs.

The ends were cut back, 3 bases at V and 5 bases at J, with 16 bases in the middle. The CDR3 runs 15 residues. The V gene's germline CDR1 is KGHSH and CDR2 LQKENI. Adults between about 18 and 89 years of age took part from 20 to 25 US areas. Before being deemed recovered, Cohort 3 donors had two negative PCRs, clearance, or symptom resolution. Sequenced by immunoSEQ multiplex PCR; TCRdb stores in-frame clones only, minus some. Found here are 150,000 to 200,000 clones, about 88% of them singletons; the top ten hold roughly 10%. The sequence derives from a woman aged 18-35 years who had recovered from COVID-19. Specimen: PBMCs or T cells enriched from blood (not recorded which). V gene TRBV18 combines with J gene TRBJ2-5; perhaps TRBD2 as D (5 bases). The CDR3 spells CASSPPLGVGETQYF. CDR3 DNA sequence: TGTGCCAGCTCACCGCCCCTCGGGGTCGGTGAGACCCAGTACTTC.